These 2 T cell receptor beta chains were all obtained from the same sample, sequenced in a study of blood T cell repertoires in COVID-19 (dated by TCRdb to between 2020 and 2021). Library creation used the immunoSEQ multiplex PCR assay. TCRdb mirrors the immuneACCESS table, restricted to in-frame sequences. Some clones are absent from its copies; in checked studies, under half trace to an unresolved V gene, and the reason for the others is unknown. The sample table holds 540,000 or so clones, of which about 89% were seen once. Together, the top ten hold around 8% of the sample. Sequenced input: peripheral blood. The receptor source for this set is a woman aged 45 to 65 with COVID-19, enrolled during active disease.

The V call is TRBV2, the J call TRBJ2-2; a weak D match, TRBD2 (5 bases). The CDR3 has 14 residues. Trimming took 3 bases from V and 3 from J, leaving 8 bases between them. The germline gives CDR1 SNHLY, CDR2 FYNNEI. In DNA, the CDR3 is TGTGCCAGCAGTGACGGGATGTACACCGGGGAGCTGTTTTTT. Protein: CASSDGMYTGELFF. The complete variable domain, with remaining parts taken from reference TRBV2 and TRBJ2-2, reads EPEVTQTPSHQVTQMGQEVILRCVPISNHLYFYWYRQILGQKVEFLVSFYNNEISEKSEIFDDQFSVERPDGSNFTLKIRSTKLEDSAMYFCASSDGMYTGELFFGEGSRLTVL.

The chain carries TRBV11-2 and TRBJ2-1; D remains ambiguous. Germline assignment: CDR1 SGHAT and CDR2 FQNNGV. V was clipped by 4 bases and J by 9 bases, with 7 bases between them. The CDR3 has 11 residues. The CDR3 region has the DNA TGTGCCAGCAGCTCTAGTGCTGAGCAGTTCTTC. Translated, it gives CASSSSAEQFF.